Reported below is one TCR beta chain. The sample comes from a study of blood T cell repertoires in COVID-19. For the study at large: Acute and convalescent COVID-19 samples came from the United States, Italy and Spain. The cDNA or gDNA used as material had been derived from T cells, B-cell-depleted T cells, or PBMCs.

Original processing methods: Estimation of nucleated cell counts was performed using reference gene primer amplification. Clones were read by immunoSEQ multiplex PCR, and TCRdb kept only the in-frame ones, dropping some. Clone size and the V and J calls come from that table; the DNA yielded D and trimming. The profile covers approximately 300,000 clones, with around 90% appearing a single time and 6% to 7% taken by the ten largest. Patients at the Seattle site were enrolled during active infection and followed longitudinally. The CDR3 extends over 14 amino acids. Trimming took 2 bases from V and 3 from J, leaving 10 bases between them. Germline values: CDR1 MNHNS, CDR2 SASEGT.

The sequence was collected from a woman aged 25-40 years with COVID-19, enrolled during active disease. V gene TRBV6-1 combines with J gene TRBJ2-5; no definite D call. Input material: peripheral blood. The CDR3 loop is CASSERRRKETQYF. CDR3 in DNA: TGTGCCAGCAGTGAAAGGCGGCGGAAAGAGACCCAGTACTTC.